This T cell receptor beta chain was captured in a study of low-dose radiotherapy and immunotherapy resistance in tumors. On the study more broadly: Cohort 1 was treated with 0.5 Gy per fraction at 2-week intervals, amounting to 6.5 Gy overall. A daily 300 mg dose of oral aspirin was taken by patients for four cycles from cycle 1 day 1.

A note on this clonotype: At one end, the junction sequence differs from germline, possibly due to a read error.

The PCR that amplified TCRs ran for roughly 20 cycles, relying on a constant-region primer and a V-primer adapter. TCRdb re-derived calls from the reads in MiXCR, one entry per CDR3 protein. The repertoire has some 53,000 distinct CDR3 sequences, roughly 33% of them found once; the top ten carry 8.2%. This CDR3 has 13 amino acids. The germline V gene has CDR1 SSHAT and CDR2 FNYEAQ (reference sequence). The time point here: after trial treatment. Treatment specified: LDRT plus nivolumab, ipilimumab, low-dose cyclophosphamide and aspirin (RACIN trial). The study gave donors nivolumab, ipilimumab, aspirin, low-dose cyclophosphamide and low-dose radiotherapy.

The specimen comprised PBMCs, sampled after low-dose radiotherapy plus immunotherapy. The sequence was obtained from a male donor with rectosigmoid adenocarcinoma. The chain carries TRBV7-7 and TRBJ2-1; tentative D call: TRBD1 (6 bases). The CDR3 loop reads CASSLTGSGEQFF. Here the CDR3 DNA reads TGTGCTAGCAGCCTCACAGGGTCGGGTGAGCAGTTCTTC.